This TCR beta chain emerged from a study of blood T cell repertoires in COVID-19. Germline V gene sequence: CDR1 SGHNT, CDR2 YYREEE (reference sequence). Trimming cost V 6 bases and J 0 bases, with 14 bases left between them. CDR3 length: 15 amino acids. Profiled with immunoSEQ multiplex PCR; TCRdb holds only in-frame clones, not every one. The sample has fewer than 400,000 clones, approximately 88% seen once; the top ten hold more than 8.5%. The specimen sequenced was PBMCs or T cells enriched from blood (not recorded which). The origin of this receptor is a woman aged 18-35 years who had recovered from COVID-19. The chain employs TRBV5-4 and TRBJ2-3; no clear D gene. Here the CDR3 reads CASKEMGLSTDTQYF. The CDR3 nucleotides are TGTGCCAGCAAAGAAATGGGCTTGAGCACAGATACGCAGTATTTT.